The sequence of this T cell receptor (beta chain) was determined in a study of shared clonotypes between healthy human individuals. Nashville, Tennessee was home to all donors, each a Caucasian adult. Profiled with immunoSEQ multiplex PCR; TCRdb holds only in-frame clones, not every one. Among over 1.4 million clones, 96% were seen once, and the ten largest hold 1.2%. Germline V gene lookup returns CDR1 SGHTS and CDR2 YDEGEE. The trim removed 4 bases at V and 1 base at J, leaving 7 bases unmatched. The CDR3 has 15 amino acids. This receptor was identified in a man aged 25-45 years in good health. The material sequenced was naive CD4+ T cells sorted from blood. Subset: CD45RA+ positively selected. The gene calls are TRBV5-8 and TRBJ2-5; the match to TRBD1 covers 7 bases. The CDR3 sequence is CASSPRGQPQETQYF. In nucleotides, the CDR3 is TGTGCCAGCAGCCCGAGGGGGCAGCCCCAAGAGACCCAGTACTTC.